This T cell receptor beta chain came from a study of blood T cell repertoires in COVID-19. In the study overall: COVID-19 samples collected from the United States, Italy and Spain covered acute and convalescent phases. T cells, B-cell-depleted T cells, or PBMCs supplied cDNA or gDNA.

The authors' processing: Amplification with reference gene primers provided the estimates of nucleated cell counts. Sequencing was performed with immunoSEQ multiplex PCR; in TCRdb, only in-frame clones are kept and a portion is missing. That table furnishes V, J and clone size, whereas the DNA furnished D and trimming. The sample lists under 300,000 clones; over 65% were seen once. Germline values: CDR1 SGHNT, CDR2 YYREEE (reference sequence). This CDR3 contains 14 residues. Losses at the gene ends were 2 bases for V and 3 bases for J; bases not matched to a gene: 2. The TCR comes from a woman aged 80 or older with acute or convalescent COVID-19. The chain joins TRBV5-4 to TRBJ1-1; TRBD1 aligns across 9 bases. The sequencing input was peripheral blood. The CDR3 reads CASSLWDRDTEAFF. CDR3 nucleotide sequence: TGTGCCAGCAGCTTATGGGACAGGGACACTGAAGCTTTCTTT. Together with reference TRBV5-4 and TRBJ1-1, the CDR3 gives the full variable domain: ETGVTQSPTHLIKTRGQQVTLRCSSQSGHNTVSWYQQALGQGPQFIFQYYREEENGRGNFPPRFSGLQFPNYSSELNVNALELDDSALYLCASSLWDRDTEAFFGQGTRLTVV.